This T cell receptor (beta chain) was obtained from a study of metastatic and nonmetastatic thyroid tumors. Study-wide context: Repertoires were compared across blood and tumor or nodule tissue from malignant and benign thyroid patients. Study conclusions and caveats: Reports indicated that malignant thyroid tumors showed significantly higher TCR beta diversity than benign nodules did, in blood and tumor.

Trimming shortened V by 3 bases and J by 0 bases, and 15 bases separated the two germline ends. The CDR3 is 16 amino acids. Germline lookup yields CDR1 SGHVS and CDR2 FNYEAQ. From the PCR reads, TCRdb re-called clones with MiXCR. Seen here are over 9,500 clones, roughly 27% observed once, and the top ten hold roughly 21%. Before thyroid surgery, none of the patients had received any treatment. This clone was counted at least ten times. What it binds is unknown. The rearrangement links TRBV7-6 to TRBJ2-7; D tentatively reads TRBD1 or TRBD2 (5 bases each). The receptor was isolated from a female donor with papillary thyroid cancer or a benign thyroid nodule (not recorded which). Some clones in this sample may be carry-over from other donors' samples. The sequencing input was tumor tissue. CDR3 residues: CASSLDSREISYEQYF. In nucleotides, the CDR3 is TGTGCCAGCAGCTTGGATTCCAGGGAGATCTCCTACGAGCAGTACTTC.